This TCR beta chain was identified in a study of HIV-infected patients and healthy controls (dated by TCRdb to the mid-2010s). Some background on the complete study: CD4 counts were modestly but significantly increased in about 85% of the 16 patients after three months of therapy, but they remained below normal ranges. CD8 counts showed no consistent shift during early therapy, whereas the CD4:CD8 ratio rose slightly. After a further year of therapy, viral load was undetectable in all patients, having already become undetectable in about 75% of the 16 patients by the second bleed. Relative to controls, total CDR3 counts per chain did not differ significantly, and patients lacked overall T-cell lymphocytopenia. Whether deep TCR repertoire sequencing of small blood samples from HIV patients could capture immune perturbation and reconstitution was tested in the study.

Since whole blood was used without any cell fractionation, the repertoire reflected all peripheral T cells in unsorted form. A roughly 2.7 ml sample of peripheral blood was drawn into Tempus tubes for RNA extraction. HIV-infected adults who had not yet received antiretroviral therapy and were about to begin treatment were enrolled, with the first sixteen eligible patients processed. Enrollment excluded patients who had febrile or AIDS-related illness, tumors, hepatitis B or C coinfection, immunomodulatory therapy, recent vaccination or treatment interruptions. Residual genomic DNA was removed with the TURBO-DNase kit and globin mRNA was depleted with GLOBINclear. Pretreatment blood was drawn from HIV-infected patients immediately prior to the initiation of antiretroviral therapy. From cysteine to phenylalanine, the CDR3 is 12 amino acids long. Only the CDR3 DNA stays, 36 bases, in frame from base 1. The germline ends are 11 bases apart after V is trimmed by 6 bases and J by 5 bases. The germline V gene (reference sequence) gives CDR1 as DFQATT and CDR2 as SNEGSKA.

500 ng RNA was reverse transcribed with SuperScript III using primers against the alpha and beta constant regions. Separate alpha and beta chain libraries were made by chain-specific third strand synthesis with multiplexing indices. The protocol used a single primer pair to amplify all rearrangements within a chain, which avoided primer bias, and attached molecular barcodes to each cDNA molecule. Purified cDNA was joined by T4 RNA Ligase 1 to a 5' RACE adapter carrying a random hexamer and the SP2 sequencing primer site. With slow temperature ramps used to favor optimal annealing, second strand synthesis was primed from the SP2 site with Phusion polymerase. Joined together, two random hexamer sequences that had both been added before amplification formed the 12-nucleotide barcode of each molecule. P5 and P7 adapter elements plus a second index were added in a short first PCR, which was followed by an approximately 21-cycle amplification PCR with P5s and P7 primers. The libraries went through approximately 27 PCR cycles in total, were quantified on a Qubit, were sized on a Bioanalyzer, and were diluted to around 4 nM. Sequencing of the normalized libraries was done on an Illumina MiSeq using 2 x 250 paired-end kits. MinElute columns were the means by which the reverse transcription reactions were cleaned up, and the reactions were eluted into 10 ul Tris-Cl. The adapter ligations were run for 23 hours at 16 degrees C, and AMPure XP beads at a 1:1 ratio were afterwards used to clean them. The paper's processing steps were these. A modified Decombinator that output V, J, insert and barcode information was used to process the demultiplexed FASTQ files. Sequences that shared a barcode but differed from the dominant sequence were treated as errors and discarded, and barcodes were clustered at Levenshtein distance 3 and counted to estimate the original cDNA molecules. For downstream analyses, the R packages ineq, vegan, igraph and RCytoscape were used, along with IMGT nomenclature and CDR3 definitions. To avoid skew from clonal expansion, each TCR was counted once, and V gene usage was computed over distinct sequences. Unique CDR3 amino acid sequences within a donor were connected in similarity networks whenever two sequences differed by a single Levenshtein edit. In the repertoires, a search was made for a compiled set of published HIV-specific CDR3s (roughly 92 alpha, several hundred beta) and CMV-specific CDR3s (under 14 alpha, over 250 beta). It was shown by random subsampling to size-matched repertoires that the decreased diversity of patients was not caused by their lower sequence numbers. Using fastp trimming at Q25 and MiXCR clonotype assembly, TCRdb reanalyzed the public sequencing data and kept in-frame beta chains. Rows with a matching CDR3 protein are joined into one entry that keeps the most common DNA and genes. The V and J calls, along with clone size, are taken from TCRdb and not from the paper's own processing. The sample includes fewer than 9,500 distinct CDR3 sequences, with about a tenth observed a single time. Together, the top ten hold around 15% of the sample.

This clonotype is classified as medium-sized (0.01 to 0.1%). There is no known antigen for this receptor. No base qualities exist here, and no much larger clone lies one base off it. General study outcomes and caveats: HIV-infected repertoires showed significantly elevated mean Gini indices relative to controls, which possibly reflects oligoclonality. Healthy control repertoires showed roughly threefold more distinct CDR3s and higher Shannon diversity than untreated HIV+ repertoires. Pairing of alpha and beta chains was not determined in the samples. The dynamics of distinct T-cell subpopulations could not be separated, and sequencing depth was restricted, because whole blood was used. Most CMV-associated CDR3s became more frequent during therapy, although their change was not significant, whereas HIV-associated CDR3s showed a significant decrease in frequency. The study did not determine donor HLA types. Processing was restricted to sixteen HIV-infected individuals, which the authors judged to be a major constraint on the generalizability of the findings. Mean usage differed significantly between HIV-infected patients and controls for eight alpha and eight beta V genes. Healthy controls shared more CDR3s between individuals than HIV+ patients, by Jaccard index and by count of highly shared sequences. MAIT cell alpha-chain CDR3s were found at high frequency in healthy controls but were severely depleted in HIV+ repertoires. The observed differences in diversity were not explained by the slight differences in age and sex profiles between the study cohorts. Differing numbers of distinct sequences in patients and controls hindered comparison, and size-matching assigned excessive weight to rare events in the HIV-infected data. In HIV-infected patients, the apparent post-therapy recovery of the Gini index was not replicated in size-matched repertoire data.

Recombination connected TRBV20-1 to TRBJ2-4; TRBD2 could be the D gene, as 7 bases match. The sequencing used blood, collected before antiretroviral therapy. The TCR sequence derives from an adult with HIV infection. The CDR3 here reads CSAGEGENIQYF. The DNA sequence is TGCAGTGCAGGGGAGGGGGAAAACATTCAGTACTTC.